This record covers a single T cell receptor beta chain. The antigen is unknown. The sample belongs to a study of T cell responses to AZD1222 COVID-19 vaccine. Trimming removed 0 bases from V and 1 base from J; junction bases left unmatched: 9. The CDR3 is 17 residues long. Germline CDR1 and CDR2: MNHEY and SVGEGT. Here immunoSEQ multiplex PCR was the method, and the copy in TCRdb shows in-frame clones only, minus some. The sample consists of 200,000 to 250,000 clones, roughly 94% of them appearing once. Study-wide findings and caveats: Across the whole spike, CD4 TCRs peaked at regions 160-218 and 743-854. The breadth and depth of Spike-specific TCRs increased once two AZD1222 doses had been given. Baseline seropositives among AZD1222 recipients totaled only five or six.

The chain joins TRBV6-2 or TRBV6-3 to TRBJ2-7; TRBD1 matches at 7 bases. Specimen: peripheral blood, collected 28 days after the second dose of the MenACWY control vaccine. This sequence originates from an adult who received the MenACWY meningococcal vaccine as a control. The CDR3 protein is CASSYSTGQGGSYEQYF. CDR3 nucleotides: TGTGCCAGCAGTTACTCGACAGGGCAAGGTGGGTCCTACGAGCAGTACTTC.